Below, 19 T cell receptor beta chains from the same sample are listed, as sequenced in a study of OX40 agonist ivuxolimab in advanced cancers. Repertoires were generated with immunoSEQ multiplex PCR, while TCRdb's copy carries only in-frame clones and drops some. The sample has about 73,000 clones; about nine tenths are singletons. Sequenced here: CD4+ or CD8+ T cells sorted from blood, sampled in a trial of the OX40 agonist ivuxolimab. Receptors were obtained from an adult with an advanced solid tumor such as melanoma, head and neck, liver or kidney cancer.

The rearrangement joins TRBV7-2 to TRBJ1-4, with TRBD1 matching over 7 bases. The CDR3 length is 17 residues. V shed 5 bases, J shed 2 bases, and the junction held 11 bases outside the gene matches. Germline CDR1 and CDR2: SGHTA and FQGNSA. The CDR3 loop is CASSSGDSPGTNEKLFF. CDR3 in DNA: TGTGCCAGCAGCAGCGGGGACAGCCCTGGGACTAATGAAAAACTGTTTTTT. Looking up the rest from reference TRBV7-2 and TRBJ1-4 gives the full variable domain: GAGVSQSPSNKVTEKGKDVELRCDPISGHTALYWYRQSLGQGLEFLIYFQGNSAPDKSGLPSDRFSAERTGGSVSTLTIQRTQQEDSAVYLCASSSGDSPGTNEKLFFGSGTQLSVL.

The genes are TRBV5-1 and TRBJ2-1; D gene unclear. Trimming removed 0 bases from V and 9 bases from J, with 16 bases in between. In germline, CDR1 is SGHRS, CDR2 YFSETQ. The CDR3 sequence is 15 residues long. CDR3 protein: CASSLVVAARPEQFF. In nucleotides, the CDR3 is TGCGCCAGCAGCTTGGTGGTAGCAGCCCGGCCTGAGCAGTTCTTC. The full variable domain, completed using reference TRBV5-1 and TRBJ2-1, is KAGVTQTPRYLIKTRGQQVTLSCSPISGHRSVSWYQQTPGQGLQFLFEYFSETQRNKGNFPGRFSGRQFSNSRSEMNVSTLELGDSALYLCASSLVVAARPEQFFGPGTRLTVL.

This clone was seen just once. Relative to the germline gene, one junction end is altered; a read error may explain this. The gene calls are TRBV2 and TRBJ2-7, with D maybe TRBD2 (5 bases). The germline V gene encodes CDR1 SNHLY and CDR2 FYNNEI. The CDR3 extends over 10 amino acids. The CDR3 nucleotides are TGTGCCAGCAGTGGGCTTAGCGCCAAATTC. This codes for CASSGLSAKF. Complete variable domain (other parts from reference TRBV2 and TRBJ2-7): EPEVTQTPSHQVTQMGQEVILRCVPISNHLYFYWYRQILGQKVEFLVSFYNNEISEKSEIFDDQFSVERPDGSNFTLKIRSTKLEDSAMYFCASSGLSAKFGPGTRLTVT.

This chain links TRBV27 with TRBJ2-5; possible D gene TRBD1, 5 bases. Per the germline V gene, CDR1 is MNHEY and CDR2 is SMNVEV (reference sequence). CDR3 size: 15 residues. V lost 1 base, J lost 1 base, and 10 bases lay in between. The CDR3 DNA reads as TGTGCCAGCAGTTTATTAGCAGGGTCCCAAGAGACCCAGTACTTC. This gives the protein CASSLLAGSQETQYF.

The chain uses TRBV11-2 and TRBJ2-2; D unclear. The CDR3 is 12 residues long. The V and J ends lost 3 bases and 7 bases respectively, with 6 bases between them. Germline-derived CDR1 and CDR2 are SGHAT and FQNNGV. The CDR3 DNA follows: TGTGCCAGCAGCTTCAACGGCGGGGAGCTGTTTTTT. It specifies CASSFNGGELFF. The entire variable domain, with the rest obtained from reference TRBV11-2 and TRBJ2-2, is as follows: EAGVAQSPRYKIIEKRQSVAFWCNPISGHATLYWYQQILGQGPKLLIQFQNNGVVDDSQLPKDRFSAERLKGVDSTLKIQPAKLEDSAVYLCASSFNGGELFFGEGSRLTVL.

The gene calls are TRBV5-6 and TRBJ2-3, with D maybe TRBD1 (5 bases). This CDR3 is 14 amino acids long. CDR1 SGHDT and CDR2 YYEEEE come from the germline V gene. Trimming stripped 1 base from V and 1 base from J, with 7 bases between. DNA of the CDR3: TGTGCCAGCAGCTTGAGGGGCGGCACAGATACGCAGTATTTT. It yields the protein CASSLRGGTDTQYF.

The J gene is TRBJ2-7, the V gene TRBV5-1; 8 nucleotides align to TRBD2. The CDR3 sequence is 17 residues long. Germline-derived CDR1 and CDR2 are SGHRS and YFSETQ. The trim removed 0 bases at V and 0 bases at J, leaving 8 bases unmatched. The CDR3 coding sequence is TGCGCCAGCAGCTTGGTACCGGGGGGGACTTTCTCCTACGAGCAGTACTTC. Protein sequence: CASSLVPGGTFSYEQYF.

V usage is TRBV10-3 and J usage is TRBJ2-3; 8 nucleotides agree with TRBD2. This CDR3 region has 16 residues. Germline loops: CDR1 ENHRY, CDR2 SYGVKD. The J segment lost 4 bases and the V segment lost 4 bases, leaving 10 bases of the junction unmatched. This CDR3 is CAISGERERGADTQYF. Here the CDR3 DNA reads TGTGCCATCAGTGGGGAGCGGGAGCGGGGCGCAGATACGCAGTATTTT.

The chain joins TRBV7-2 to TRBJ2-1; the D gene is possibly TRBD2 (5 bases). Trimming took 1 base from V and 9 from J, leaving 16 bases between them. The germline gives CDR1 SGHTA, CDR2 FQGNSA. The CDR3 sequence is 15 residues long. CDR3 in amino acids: CASSLEPLAASEQFF. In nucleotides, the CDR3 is TGTGCCAGCAGCTTAGAGCCCCTAGCAGCAAGTGAGCAGTTCTTC.

As DNA, the CDR3 is TGTGCCAGCAGCTTGAACAGTTTCAGCTCCTACGAGCAGTACTTC. It yields the protein CASSLNSFSSYEQYF. The chain combines TRBV5-4 with TRBJ2-7; D is undetermined. The CDR3 consists of 15 residues. CDR1 and CDR2 from the germline V gene are SGHNT and YYREEE (reference sequence). Deletions cut 1 base from V and 0 bases from J, with 11 bases between.

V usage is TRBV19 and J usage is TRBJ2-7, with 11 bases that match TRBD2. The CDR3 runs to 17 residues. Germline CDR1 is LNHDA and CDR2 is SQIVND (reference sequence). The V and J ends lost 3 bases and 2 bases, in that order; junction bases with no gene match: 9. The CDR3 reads CASSILTGTSGAYEQYF. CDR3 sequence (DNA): TGTGCCAGTAGTATCCTGACCGGGACTAGCGGTGCCTACGAGCAGTACTTC.

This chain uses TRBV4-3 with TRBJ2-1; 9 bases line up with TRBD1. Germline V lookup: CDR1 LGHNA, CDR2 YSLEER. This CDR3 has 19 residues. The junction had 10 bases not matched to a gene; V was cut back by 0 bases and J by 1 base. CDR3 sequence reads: CASSQDSDRGLVSYNEQFF. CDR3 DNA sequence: TGCGCCAGCAGCCAAGATTCGGACAGGGGTCTAGTTTCCTACAATGAGCAGTTCTTC.

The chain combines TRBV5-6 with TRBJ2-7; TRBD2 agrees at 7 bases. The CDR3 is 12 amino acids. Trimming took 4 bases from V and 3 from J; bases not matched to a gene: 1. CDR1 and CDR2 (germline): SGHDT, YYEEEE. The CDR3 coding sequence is TGTGCCAGCAGCCGGACTAGCTACGAGCAGTACTTC. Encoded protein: CASSRTSYEQYF. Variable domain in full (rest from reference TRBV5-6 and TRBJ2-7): DAGVTQSPTHLIKTRGQQVTLRCSPKSGHDTVSWYQQALGQGPQFIFQYYEEEERQRGNFPDRFSGHQFPNYSSELNVNALLLGDSALYLCASSRTSYEQYFGPGTRLTVT.

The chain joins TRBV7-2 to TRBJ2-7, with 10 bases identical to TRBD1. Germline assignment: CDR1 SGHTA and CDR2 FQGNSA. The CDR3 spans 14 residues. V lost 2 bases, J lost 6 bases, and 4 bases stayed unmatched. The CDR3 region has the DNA TGTGCCAGCAGCTTAAGGACAGGGGGAGGCGAGCAGTACTTC. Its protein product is CASSLRTGGGEQYF.

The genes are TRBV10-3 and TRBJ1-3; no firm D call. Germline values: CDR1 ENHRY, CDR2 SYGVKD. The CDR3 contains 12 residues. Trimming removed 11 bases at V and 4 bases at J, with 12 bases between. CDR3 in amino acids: CAATGPGNTIYF. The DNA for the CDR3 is TGTGCCGCCACCGGCCCCGGAAACACCATATATTTT.

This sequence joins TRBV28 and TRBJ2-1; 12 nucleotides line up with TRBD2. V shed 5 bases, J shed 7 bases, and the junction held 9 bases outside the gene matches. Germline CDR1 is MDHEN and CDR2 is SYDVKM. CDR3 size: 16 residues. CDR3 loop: CASSTSLAGGGNEQFF. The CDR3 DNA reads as TGTGCCAGCAGTACCTCCCTAGCGGGAGGGGGTAATGAGCAGTTCTTC.

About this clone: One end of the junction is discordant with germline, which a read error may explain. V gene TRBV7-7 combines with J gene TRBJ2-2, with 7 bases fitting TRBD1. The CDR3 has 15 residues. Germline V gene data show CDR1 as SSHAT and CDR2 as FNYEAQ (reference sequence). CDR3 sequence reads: CASSPRQGGHGELFF. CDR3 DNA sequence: TGTGCTAGCAGCCCACGACAGGGCGGTCACGGGGAGCTGTTTTTT.

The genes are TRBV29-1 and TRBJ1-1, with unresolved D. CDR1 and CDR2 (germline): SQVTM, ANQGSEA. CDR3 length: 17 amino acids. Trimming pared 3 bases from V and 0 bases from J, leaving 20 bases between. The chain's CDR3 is CSVDTSLSRGLNTEAFF. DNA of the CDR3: TGCAGCGTTGATACTTCCCTGAGTCGAGGATTGAACACTGAAGCTTTCTTT.

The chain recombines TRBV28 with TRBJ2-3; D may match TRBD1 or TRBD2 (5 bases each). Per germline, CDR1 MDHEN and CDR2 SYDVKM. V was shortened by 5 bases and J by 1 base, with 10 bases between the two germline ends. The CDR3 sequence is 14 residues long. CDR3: CASSVRGGTDTQYF. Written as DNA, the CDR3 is TGTGCCAGCAGTGTGCGAGGGGGCACAGATACGCAGTATTTT.